Shown below are 21 T cell receptor beta chains from a single sample sequenced in a study of CD8+ T cells in alopecia areata. Sequencing relied on a cDNA template that was reverse transcribed from extracted RNA. TCRdb keeps only in-frame clones here, not all; method: immunoSEQ multiplex PCR. The data hold more than 150,000 clones, with 51% observed a single time. Treatment in this sample: oral pan-JAK inhibitor, 5-10 mg twice daily. Specimen: CD8+ T cells sorted from blood, collected at approximately week 51, from a patient treated with tofacitinib. These receptors all come from a human donor with alopecia areata.

The chain combines TRBV29-1 with TRBJ2-2, with D unclear. V was pared by 6 bases and J by 4 bases, with 9 bases between. CDR3 size: 12 residues. The germline gives CDR1 SQVTM, CDR2 ANQGSEA. CDR3 nucleotides: TGCAGCGTCATGGGTGGCACCGGGGAGCTGTTTTTT. Its protein product is CSVMGGTGELFF.

Only a few counts were recorded for this clone. The rearrangement links TRBV4-1 to TRBJ2-7; 8 bases are shared with TRBD2. The CDR3 covers 15 residues. V was clipped by 5 bases and J by 2 bases; unmatched bases: 8. CDR1 and CDR2 (germline): MGHRA, YSYEKL. In DNA form, the CDR3 reads TGCGCCAGCAGCACCCGACTAGCGTTGACCTACGAGCAGTACTTC. Protein product: CASSTRLALTYEQYF.

The CDR3 coding sequence is TGTGCCAGCAGCTTAGGAGGTGAGGGGGCGGATGGCTACACCTTC. Protein product: CASSLGGEGADGYTF. The chain joins TRBV7-9 to TRBJ1-2; the match to TRBD1 covers 7 bases. Germline CDR1 reads SEHNR; CDR2 reads FQNEAQ (reference sequence). CDR3 length equals 15 residues. J was trimmed by 6 bases and V by 1 base; bases with no gene match: 8. The whole variable domain, remainder taken from reference TRBV7-9 and TRBJ1-2, is DTGVSQNPRHKITKRGQNVTFRCDPISEHNRLYWYRQTLGQGPEFLTYFQNEAQLEKSRLLSDRFSAERPKGSFSTLEIQRTEQGDSAMYLCASSLGGEGADGYTFGSGTRLTVV.

The DNA of the CDR3 is TGTGCCTGGAGTGGGAACGGGGAAGGCGGCTACACCTTC. This sequence encodes CAWSGNGEGGYTF. The chain links TRBV30 to TRBJ1-2; D is undetermined. Trimming shortened V by 1 base and J by 8 bases, and 14 bases separated the two germline ends. The CDR3 extends over 13 amino acids. CDR1 is GTSNPN, CDR2 SVGIG, per germline (reference sequence).

A few counts support this clone. The chain links TRBV5-1 to TRBJ2-3, with D perhaps TRBD2 (7 bases). There are 17 residues in the CDR3. V was trimmed by 2 bases and J by 0 bases, leaving 16 bases between them. CDR1 SGHRS and CDR2 YFSETQ come from the germline V gene. The CDR3: CASSFRGGGTSTDTQYF. In DNA, the CDR3 is TGCGCCAGCAGCTTCCGTGGCGGGGGCACTAGCACAGATACGCAGTATTTT. The variable domain in full, with the rest retrieved from reference TRBV5-1 and TRBJ2-3, is KAGVTQTPRYLIKTRGQQVTLSCSPISGHRSVSWYQQTPGQGLQFLFEYFSETQRNKGNFPGRFSGRQFSNSRSEMNVSTLELGDSALYLCASSFRGGGTSTDTQYFGPGTRLTVL.

The V gene is TRBV27, the J gene TRBJ1-5, with 7 bases fitting TRBD1. The CDR3 sequence is 14 residues long. Losses at the gene ends were 6 bases for V and 4 bases for J; bases not matched to a gene: 6. Germline lookup yields CDR1 MNHEY and CDR2 SMNVEV (reference sequence). Here the CDR3 reads CASRTGWGNQPQHF. CDR3 DNA: TGTGCCAGCAGGACAGGGTGGGGGAATCAGCCCCAGCATTTT.

This clone has a handful of counts. This chain joins TRBV29-1 and TRBJ2-3; maybe TRBD2 (6 bases). Germline V gene lookup returns CDR1 SQVTM and CDR2 ANQGSEA. Trimming took 7 bases from V and 5 from J, leaving 16 bases between them. The CDR3 has 13 amino acids. The CDR3 nucleotides are TGCAGCGGGGAGGACTACACGGTAGATACGCAGTATTTT. Translated: CSGEDYTVDTQYF.

The rearrangement uses TRBV29-1 and TRBJ1-1; D might be TRBD1 (5 bases). CDR1 and CDR2 (germline): SQVTM, ANQGSEA. Trimming left V 8 bases short and J 1 base short, with 14 bases between. The CDR3 totals 13 residues. The CDR3 reads CSTGTLANTEAFF. CDR3 DNA sequence: TGCAGCACGGGGACCCTTGCGAACACTGAAGCTTTCTTT.

The chain uses TRBV5-1 and TRBJ1-4; D is unresolved. The CDR3 contains 13 residues. Trimming removed 4 bases from V and 0 bases from J, with 4 bases in between. Germline-derived CDR1 and CDR2 are SGHRS and YFSETQ. This CDR3 is CASSRSTNEKLFF. The CDR3 DNA follows: TGCGCCAGCAGCCGGTCAACTAATGAAAAACTGTTTTTT.

This clone came up once. The chain has TRBV4-2 and TRBJ2-7, with TRBD2 matching 8 bases. J lost 3 bases, V lost 5 bases, and 6 bases had no gene match. The germline V gene has CDR1 LGHNA and CDR2 YNFKEQ. This CDR3 is built from 14 residues. This CDR3 is CASSVGLGGYEQYF. For the CDR3, the DNA is TGTGCCAGCAGCGTGGGACTAGGGGGCTACGAGCAGTACTTC.

The CDR3 loop is CASRDAGMDEQFF. CDR3 nucleotides: TGTGCCAGCAGAGATGCAGGGATGGATGAGCAGTTCTTC. The chain links TRBV2 to TRBJ2-1; tentatively, D is TRBD1 (5 bases). This CDR3 has 13 residues. Per the germline V gene, CDR1 is SNHLY and CDR2 is FYNNEI. V lost 6 bases, J lost 8 bases, and 14 bases lay in between.

This clone was picked up a small number of times. The chain uses TRBV2 and TRBJ2-2; D is possibly TRBD1 (6 bases). CDR1 SNHLY and CDR2 FYNNEI come from the germline V gene. Trimming took 5 bases from V and 4 from J, leaving 17 bases between them. The CDR3 is 16 residues long. The CDR3 DNA is TGTGCCAGCAGTCCCGCACCGGGACAAAGCACCGGGGAGCTGTTTTTT. This translates into CASSPAPGQSTGELFF.

The chain recombines TRBV12-5 with TRBJ1-3, with D possibly being TRBD1 (5 bases). CDR3 length equals 16 residues. V was trimmed by 5 bases and J by 0 bases, leaving 14 bases between them. Germline CDR1 and CDR2: LGHNT and FRNRAP. CDR3 region: CASGGDRRTSGNTIYF. The CDR3 DNA sequence: TGTGCTAGTGGTGGGGACCGACGAACCTCTGGAAACACCATATATTTT.

The DNA for the CDR3 is TGTGCCAGCAGCGAACCATGGGGACTGAACACTGAAGCTTTCTTT. This codes for CASSEPWGLNTEAFF. The chain carries TRBV7-2 and TRBJ1-1; a weak D match, TRBD1 (5 bases). Trimming took off 5 bases at V and 0 bases at J, with 13 bases between the two ends. The CDR3 spans 15 residues. Germline CDR1 reads SGHTA; CDR2 reads FQGNSA.

V and J are TRBV4-1 and TRBJ2-1; 9 positions match TRBD1. The CDR3 spans 16 residues. Germline values: CDR1 MGHRA, CDR2 YSYEKL. Germline trimming cut 3 bases from V and 6 bases from J; bases unmatched to any gene: 9. The CDR3 here is CASSQDQGTGSNEQFF. For the CDR3, the DNA is TGCGCCAGCAGCCAGGATCAAGGGACAGGGTCCAATGAGCAGTTCTTC.

This chain connects TRBV7-2 to TRBJ2-7, with D possibly TRBD1 on 6 matching bases. With 3 bases removed from V and 4 bases from J, the gap between germline ends came to 10 bases. The germline V gene encodes CDR1 SGHTA and CDR2 FQGNSA. CDR3 length: 13 residues. The CDR3 loop reads CASSFRTDYEQYF. The CDR3 bases are TGTGCCAGCAGCTTCAGGACAGATTACGAGCAGTACTTC.

The CDR3 loop reads CAWGQGSPGAFF. The CDR3 DNA reads as TGTGCCTGGGGACAGGGCTCACCCGGAGCTTTCTTT. The chain is built from TRBV30 and TRBJ1-1, with TRBD1 identical over 8 bases. CDR1 GTSNPN and CDR2 SVGIG come from the germline V gene (reference sequence). The CDR3 is 12 residues long. With V trimmed by 5 bases and J by 10 bases, 9 bases remained unmatched.

The chain recombines TRBV13 with TRBJ2-2, with TRBD1 as a possible D gene (6 bases). Germline V gene lookup returns CDR1 PRHDT and CDR2 FYEKMQ (reference sequence). The CDR3 runs to 16 residues. The V gene lost 0 bases and the J gene lost 2 bases, with 10 bases spanning the gap. The CDR3 bases are TGTGCCAGCAGCTTAGGCCGGGGACAAAACACCGGGGAGCTGTTTTTT. Translating gives CASSLGRGQNTGELFF.

Written as DNA, the CDR3 is TGTGCCTGGAGTGAAGGGCCACCGTACGAGCAGTACTTC. As protein: CAWSEGPPYEQYF. The chain uses TRBV30 and TRBJ2-7; unclear D gene. The V end lost 1 base, the J end lost 4 bases, and 11 bases lay between the germline ends. This CDR3 comprises 13 residues. Germline V gene lookup returns CDR1 GTSNPN and CDR2 SVGIG (reference sequence).

V and J are TRBV7-8 and TRBJ2-1; 10 bases match TRBD2. Per germline, CDR1 SGHVS and CDR2 FQNEAQ. With 1 base clipped from V and 2 bases from J, the junction kept 8 bases outside the gene matches. The CDR3 has 18 amino acids. In nucleotides, the CDR3 is TGTGCCAGCAGCTTAGTGGCTAGCGGGGGATCGACCTACAATGAGCAGTTCTTC. This gives the protein CASSLVASGGSTYNEQFF.

V and J are TRBV5-5 and TRBJ2-5, with D hard to call. This CDR3 is 13 amino acids long. The V gene lost 4 bases and the J gene lost 5 bases, with 12 bases spanning the gap. Germline-derived CDR1 and CDR2 are SGHKS and YYEKEE (reference sequence). The CDR3 DNA follows: TGTGCCAGCAGCCGACCAGAAATGGAGACCCAGTACTTC. It specifies CASSRPEMETQYF.